The present T cell receptor (beta chain) was sequenced within a study of T cell responses to AZD1222 COVID-19 vaccine. Worth noting for this clone: Its antigen is still unknown.

Trimming shortened V by 7 bases and J by 0 bases, and 7 bases separated the two germline ends. The CDR3 runs 12 residues. Whole-study findings and limits: Per reports, nearly half of all spike-specific TCRs target regions that are unmutated in variants. The number of AZD1222 recipients seropositive at baseline was only five or six. CD4 TCRs associated with vaccination spanned spike, dominating at 160-218 and 743-854. Donors were mostly white British, more females; clonal diversity possibly underestimated.

The table came from immunoSEQ multiplex PCR; TCRdb's copy has only in-frame clones and leaves some out. The table has some 110,000 clones, over 70% seen once. The sample here was peripheral blood, taken on day 0 of AZD1222 vaccination. V gene TRBV12-3 or TRBV12-4 combines with J gene TRBJ2-7; no clear D. The source is an adult in good health. CDR3 in amino acids: CASTEASYEQYF. The CDR3 nucleotides read TGTGCCAGCACCGAAGCCTCCTACGAGCAGTACTTC.